The present entry profiles one T cell receptor (beta chain) with its context. What it binds is not known. TCRdb analysed the RT-PCR reads with MiXCR anew, one entry per CDR3 protein. The table includes around 520,000 distinct CDR3 sequences, 10% to 15% detected once. These data are taken from a study of response to subunit inactivated influenza vaccine. General observations from the study: Authors proposed each seasonal influenza vaccination draws in few new T cells.

V was trimmed by 3 bases and J by 2 bases, leaving 3 bases between them. The CDR3 extends over 12 amino acids. Germline V gives CDR1 ENHRY, CDR2 SYGVKD. The chain couples TRBV10-3 to TRBJ2-3, with D hard to call. This TCR was sampled from a man aged 50 to 59 who received an inactivated influenza vaccine. The material was PBMCs from blood, obtained on the day of vaccination. CDR3 in DNA: TGTGCCATCAGTGACTTCACAGATACGCAGTATTTT. This translates into CAISDFTDTQYF.